A selection of T cell receptor beta chains follows, all from one sample in a study of blood T cells in healthy people across ages. Using its own MiXCR run on the 5' RACE reads, TCRdb lists one record per CDR3 protein. The repertoire holds roughly 930,000 distinct CDR3 sequences, with about 44% as singletons. The sample comprised blood. The receptors stem from a man aged 30 to 45 in good health. CDR3s include the opening cysteine and the closing phenylalanine or tryptophan. The D gene is left open where the match is weak. Where a row states a size, it is once, few, many or the class of an expanded clone; other rows omit it.

j_call v_call d_call clone_size cdr3_aa cdr3_nt
TRBJ2-3 TRBV6-5 TRBD2 few CASSYSAGLAGGDTQYF TGTGCCAGCAGTTACTCAGCTGGACTAGCGGGGGGAGATACGCAGTATTTT
TRBJ1-4 TRBV6-6 . . CASRADTSNEKLFF TGTGCCAGCAGGGCGGACACTAGTAATGAAAAACTGTTTTTT
TRBJ2-1 TRBV7-3 TRBD1 . CASSTAGTGVNEQFF TGTGCCAGCAGCACAGCCGGGACAGGGGTCAATGAGCAGTTCTTC
TRBJ2-1 TRBV5-1 TRBD2 . CASSLVAGGTYNEQFF TGCGCCAGCAGCTTGGTAGCGGGGGGCACCTACAATGAGCAGTTCTTC
TRBJ2-3 TRBV11-3 TRBD2 once CASSRGTSRTDTQYF TGTGCCAGCAGCCGTGGGACTAGCAGGACAGATACGCAGTATTTT
TRBJ2-5 TRBV5-1 TRBD2 . CASSPTTSGAQEAQYF TGCGCCAGTAGCCCCACAACTAGCGGTGCACAAGAGGCCCAGTACTTC
TRBJ1-1 TRBV29-1 . . CSATWPMNTEAFF TGCAGCGCGACCTGGCCCATGAACACTGAAGCTTTCTTT
TRBJ2-7 TRBV29-1 TRBD2 . CSVRTGTSDQAHEQYF TGCAGCGTACGAACCGGGACTAGCGATCAAGCCCACGAGCAGTACTTC
TRBJ2-7 TRBV12-3/TRBV12-4 . few CASSLYPRTDSSYEQYF TGTGCCAGCAGTTTATACCCGCGGACGGACAGCTCCTACGAGCAGTACTTC
TRBJ2-7 TRBV4-1 TRBD2 . CASSQPATSGGAYEQYF TGCGCCAGCAGCCAACCGGCGACTAGCGGGGGGGCCTACGAGCAGTACTTC
TRBJ2-5 TRBV4-1 TRBD1 . CASSHPLTGRQETQYF TGCGCCAGCAGCCATCCCCTGACAGGGAGACAAGAGACCCAGTACTTC
TRBJ2-7 TRBV6-5 . . CASRSGQPYEQYF TGTGCCAGCAGGTCGGGACAACCCTACGAGCAGTACTTC
TRBJ1-4 TRBV20-1 TRBD1 few CSARDWDRGFNEKLFF TGCAGTGCTAGAGATTGGGACAGGGGATTTAATGAAAAACTGTTTTTT
TRBJ1-2 TRBV5-1 . few CASSLVEGYGYTF TGCGCCAGCAGCTTGGTAGAGGGATATGGCTACACCTTC
TRBJ2-1 TRBV20-1 TRBD2 many CSAREEAGVLGNEQFF TGCAGTGCTAGAGAGGAAGCGGGGGTCCTGGGGAATGAGCAGTTCTTC
TRBJ2-4 TRBV28 TRBD1 . CASSPVGTEGKQYF TGTGCCAGCAGCCCTGTAGGGACAGAGGGCAAGCAGTACTTC
TRBJ2-5 TRBV5-1 . . CASSLLVAPGETQYF TGCGCCAGCAGCTTGTTGGTAGCACCCGGGGAGACCCAGTACTTC
TRBJ1-2 TRBV3-1 . many CASSQVQGLYGYTF TGTGCCAGCAGCCAAGTTCAAGGGCTCTATGGCTACACCTTC
TRBJ2-1 TRBV6-1 TRBD2 . CASTSYSGGAYEQFF TGTGCCAGCACATCCTACAGCGGGGGGGCCTACGAGCAGTTCTTC